This T cell receptor (beta chain) was obtained from a study of blood T cell repertoires in COVID-19. Overall study context: There were acute and convalescent COVID-19 samples, and they came from the United States, Italy and Spain.

Trimming pared 9 bases from V and 2 bases from J, leaving 11 bases between. Germline V gene data show CDR1 as MNHEY and CDR2 as SVGAGI. The CDR3 spans 12 residues. Methods used by the authors: Using reference gene primer amplification, nucleated cell counts were estimated. TCRdb's copy holds only in-frame clones and misses some; the assay was immunoSEQ multiplex PCR. The DNA gave D and trimming, while V, J and clone size come from that table. In the table there are around 250,000 clones, 85% to 90% of which are singletons. Participants were aged about 18 to 89 years from about 25 US areas. Recovered status in Cohort 3 required two negative PCRs, clearance, or symptom resolution.

Sample: PBMCs or T cells enriched from blood (not recorded which). The source is a woman aged 50 to 60 who had recovered from COVID-19. The chain joins TRBV6-5 to TRBJ2-7; D not certain. CDR3 DNA: TGTGCCAGTATACAGAATACCTACGAGCAGTACTTC. It is translated as CASIQNTYEQYF.